Each of the 3 T cell receptor beta chains below was sequenced from the same sample in a study of T cells in Graves' hyperthyroidism and ophthalmopathy. Amplified regions were TCR beta CDR3 sequences from RNA transcripts. The HTBI primer set drove a first-round RT-PCR of the TCR CDR3. One entry per CDR3 protein results from TCRdb running MiXCR on the multiplex PCR reads. The table shows some 360,000 distinct CDR3 sequences, with approximately 18% occurring only once. Specimen: blood. The source of these receptors is a woman in her forties with Graves' ophthalmopathy.

This clonotype has ten or more counts. The chain recombines TRBV5-1 with TRBJ2-2; possibly TRBD1 for D (5 bases). The germline V gene has CDR1 SGHRS and CDR2 YFSETQ. CDR3 size: 15 residues. V lost 1 base, J lost 1 base, and 8 bases lay in between. The CDR3 region has the DNA TGCGCCAGCAGCTTGACCGACAGGAACACCGGGGAGCTGTTTTTT. This codes for CASSLTDRNTGELFF.

This clonotype was counted at least ten times. The chain uses TRBV24-1 and TRBJ1-5; D remains ambiguous. The CDR3 sequence is 15 residues long. Germline V gene data show CDR1 as KGHDR and CDR2 as SFDVKD. Trimming took 4 bases from V and 0 from J, leaving 9 bases between them. The CDR3, as DNA: TGTGCCACCAGTGAAGGAGGGAATAGCAATCAGCCCCAGCATTTT. Its translation is CATSEGGNSNQPQHF.

This clonotype was counted a few times. V gene TRBV6-1 combines with J gene TRBJ1-3; D may be TRBD1 (6 bases). V shed 6 bases and J shed 2 bases, with 14 bases lying between them. The CDR3 runs 15 residues. Germline assignment: CDR1 MNHNS and CDR2 SASEGT. CDR3 loop: CASRRTGTAGNTIYF. The CDR3 DNA follows: TGTGCCAGCAGAAGAACAGGGACCGCTGGAAACACCATATATTTT.